The sequence of this T cell receptor (beta chain) was determined in a study of CD8 T cells in ankylosing spondylitis. Quantitative molecular-barcoded 5'-RACE generated the TCR beta libraries. One entry per CDR3 protein results from TCRdb running MiXCR on the 5' RACE reads. The data hold around 250,000 distinct CDR3 sequences, with 15% to 20% observed a single time. Regarding the study as a whole: Made up of about eight highly homologous variants, a TCR beta motif appeared characteristic of ankylosing spondylitis blood. Matched ankylosing spondylitis synovial fluid reportedly contained a significantly enriched population of disease-linked clones.

With respect to this clonotype: Its antigen remains unidentified.

The clonotype originates from a male donor with ankylosing spondylitis or in good health (not recorded which). The sequencing input was blood, either unsorted or a sorted T cell fraction (not recorded which).

The CDR3 sequence: CASSPGTGANNEQFF. The DNA of the CDR3 is TGTGCCAGCAGCCCCGGGACAGGGGCCAACAATGAGCAGTTCTTC. This sequence joins TRBV11-2 and TRBJ2-1; TRBD1 aligns across 10 bases. Per germline, CDR1 SGHAT and CDR2 FQNNGV. The CDR3 is 15 residues long. V lost 5 bases and J lost 5; bases outside the gene matches: 6.